This T cell receptor beta chain was sequenced in a study of blood T cell repertoires in COVID-19. Study background: Nucleic acid was either cDNA or gDNA, and it came from T cells, B-cell-depleted T cells, or PBMCs.

Seattle patients were enrolled while actively infected and followed longitudinally. In the source study's methods: Counts of nucleated cells, estimated from reference gene primer amplification, were obtained. TCRdb's copy holds only in-frame clones and misses some; the assay was immunoSEQ multiplex PCR. That table supplies the V and J calls and clone size; D and trimming were determined from the DNA. Altogether approximately 290,000 clones are present, about 80% being singletons, with the ten largest covering 15% to 18%. The receptor was derived from a person between 65 and 79 years old with COVID-19, enrolled during active disease. Specimen: peripheral blood.

DNA of the CDR3: TGTGCCAGTAGACCGAGGGGGATCAAGAACACTGAAGCTTTCTTT. It is translated as CASRPRGIKNTEAFF. The chain links TRBV19 to TRBJ1-1; maybe TRBD1 (6 bases). Looked up from germline, CDR1 is LNHDA and CDR2 is SQIVND (reference sequence). V was trimmed by 6 bases and J by 1 base, leaving 15 bases between them. The CDR3 length is 15 residues.